The rows below give T cell receptor beta chains drawn from one sample of a study of blood T cell repertoires in COVID-19. Repertoires were generated with immunoSEQ multiplex PCR, while TCRdb's copy carries only in-frame clones and drops some. The sample includes about 35,000 clones, less than 85% of them seen just once. Sequencing was performed on peripheral blood. Receptor source: a woman between 70 and 85 years old with acute or convalescent COVID-19. CDR3s leave out the opening cysteine and the closing phenylalanine or tryptophan.

cdr3_aa | v_call
ASSRQGISYEQY | TRBV27
ASSLGTSGSYTQY | TRBV18
ASSRGGSTDTQY | TRBV28
AIRGFLAGVVDEQF | TRBV10-3
ASIPSTFSGYT | TRBV6-5
AISTTGTEETQY | TRBV10-3
ASSLYRDRGNEKLF | TRBV28
ATSDPRTGAGETQY | TRBV24-1
ASSHPVGQGADTQY | TRBV6-2/TRBV6-3
ASSLGGRYNEQF | TRBV7-2
SVVTPFNTEAF | TRBV29-1
ASSLASGSSTDTQY | TRBV11-2
ASSFNQAGPFPSYNEQF | TRBV28
ASSLAGVTEAF | TRBV9
ASSYYFDNGEQF | TRBV6-5
ASSIRTWRTPYGYT | TRBV19
ASRRQGAYEQY | TRBV27
ASNKAGGNTGELF | TRBV13
ASSLTPGYQETQY | TRBV5-8
ASSLEVSSYNEQF | TRBV5-1
ASRGDSRSF | TRBV12-3/TRBV12-4
ASSIVASGGTGELF | TRBV19
SASRVGQGDYGYT | TRBV20-1
ASRSVTGGGYT | TRBV6-5
ASLGGFSGANVLT | TRBV28
ASSLGQGYGYT | TRBV12-3/TRBV12-4
ASSQGLARSYEQY | TRBV4-1
ASSRVAGGKNEQF | TRBV7-9
ASSPPVQDTQY | TRBV18
ASSPRPGGSNYGYT | TRBV7-2
AISEPGGHTYEQY | TRBV10-3
ASSLATGNTIY | TRBV11-2
ASSLSYSSYEQY | TRBV28
ASRGTGGSYGYT | TRBV6-5
ASSPTGANQPQH | TRBV7-9
ASSLGQENSPLH | TRBV5-1